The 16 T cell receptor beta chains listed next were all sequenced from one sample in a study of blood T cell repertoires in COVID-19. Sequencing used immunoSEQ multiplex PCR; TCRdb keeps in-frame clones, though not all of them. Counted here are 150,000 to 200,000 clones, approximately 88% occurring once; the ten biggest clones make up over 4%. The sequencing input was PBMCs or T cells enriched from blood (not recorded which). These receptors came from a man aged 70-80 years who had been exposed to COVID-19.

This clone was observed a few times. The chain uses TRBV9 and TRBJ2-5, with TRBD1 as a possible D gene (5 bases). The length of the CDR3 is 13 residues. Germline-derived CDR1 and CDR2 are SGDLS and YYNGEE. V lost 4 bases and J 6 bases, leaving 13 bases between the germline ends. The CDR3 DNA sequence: TGTGCCAGCAGCCCGGAAGGGGAAAAGACCCAGTACTTC. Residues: CASSPEGEKTQYF.

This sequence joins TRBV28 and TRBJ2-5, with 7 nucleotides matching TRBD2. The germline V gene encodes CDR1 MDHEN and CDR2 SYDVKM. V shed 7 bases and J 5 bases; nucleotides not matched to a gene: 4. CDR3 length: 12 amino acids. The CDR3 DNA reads TGTGCCAGCATATCGGGGGGTGAGACCCAGTACTTC. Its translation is CASISGGETQYF.

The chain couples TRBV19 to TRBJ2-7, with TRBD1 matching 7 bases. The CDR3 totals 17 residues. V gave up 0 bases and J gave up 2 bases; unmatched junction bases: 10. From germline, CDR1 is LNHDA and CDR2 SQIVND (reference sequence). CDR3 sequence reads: CASSIDLIGQAPYEQYF. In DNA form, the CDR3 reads TGTGCCAGTAGTATAGATCTCATTGGACAGGCCCCCTACGAGCAGTACTTC.

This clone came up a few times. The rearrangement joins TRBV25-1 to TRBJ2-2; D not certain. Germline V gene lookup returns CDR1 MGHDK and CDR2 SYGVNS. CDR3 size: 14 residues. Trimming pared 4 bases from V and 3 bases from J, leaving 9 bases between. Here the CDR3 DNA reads TGTGCCAGCAGTGTCGGCGGATACACCGGGGAGCTGTTTTTT. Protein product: CASSVGGYTGELFF.

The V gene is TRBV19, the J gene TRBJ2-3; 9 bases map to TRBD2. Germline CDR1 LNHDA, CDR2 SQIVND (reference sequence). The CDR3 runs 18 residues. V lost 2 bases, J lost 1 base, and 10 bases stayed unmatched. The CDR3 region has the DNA TGTGCCAGTAGTATAACGATAGCGGGAGCGGAGGGCACAGATACGCAGTATTTT. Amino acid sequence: CASSITIAGAEGTDTQYF.

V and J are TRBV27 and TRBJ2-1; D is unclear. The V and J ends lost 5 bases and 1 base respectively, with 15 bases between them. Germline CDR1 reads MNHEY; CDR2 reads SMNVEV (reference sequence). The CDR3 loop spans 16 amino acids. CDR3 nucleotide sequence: TGTGCCAGCAGTCCTCAGTTTACGAGGTCCTACAATGAGCAGTTCTTC. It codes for CASSPQFTRSYNEQFF.

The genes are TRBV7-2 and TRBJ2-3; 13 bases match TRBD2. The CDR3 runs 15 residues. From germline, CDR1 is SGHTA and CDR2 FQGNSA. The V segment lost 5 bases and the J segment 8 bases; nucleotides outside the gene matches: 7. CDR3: CASSRTSGGAGTQYF. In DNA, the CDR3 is TGTGCCAGCAGCCGTACTAGCGGGGGGGCCGGTACGCAGTATTTT.

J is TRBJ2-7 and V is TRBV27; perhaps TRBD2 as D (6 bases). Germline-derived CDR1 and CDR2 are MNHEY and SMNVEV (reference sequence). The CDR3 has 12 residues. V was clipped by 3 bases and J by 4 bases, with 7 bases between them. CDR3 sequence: CASSFGGYEQYF. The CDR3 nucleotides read TGTGCCAGCAGTTTTGGAGGGTACGAGCAGTACTTC.

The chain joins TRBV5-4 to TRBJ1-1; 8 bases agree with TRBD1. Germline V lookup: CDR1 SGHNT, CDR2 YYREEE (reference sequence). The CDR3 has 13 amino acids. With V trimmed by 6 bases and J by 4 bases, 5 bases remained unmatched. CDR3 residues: CASTTGGGTEAFF. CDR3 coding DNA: TGTGCCAGCACTACAGGGGGAGGCACTGAAGCTTTCTTT. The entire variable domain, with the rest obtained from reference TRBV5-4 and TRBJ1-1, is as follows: ETGVTQSPTHLIKTRGQQVTLRCSSQSGHNTVSWYQQALGQGPQFIFQYYREEENGRGNFPPRFSGLQFPNYSSELNVNALELDDSALYLCASTTGGGTEAFFGQGTRLTVV.

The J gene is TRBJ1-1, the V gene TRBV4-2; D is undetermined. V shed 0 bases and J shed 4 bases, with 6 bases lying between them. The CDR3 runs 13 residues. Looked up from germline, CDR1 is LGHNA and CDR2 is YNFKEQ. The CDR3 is CASSQEASTEAFF. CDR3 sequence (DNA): TGTGCCAGCAGCCAAGAGGCAAGCACTGAAGCTTTCTTT.

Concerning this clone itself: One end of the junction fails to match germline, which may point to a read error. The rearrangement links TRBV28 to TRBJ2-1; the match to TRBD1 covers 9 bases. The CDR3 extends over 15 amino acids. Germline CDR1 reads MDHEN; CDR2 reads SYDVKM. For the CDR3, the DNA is TGTGCCAGCAAAGACGGGACAGGGATCGGGGTAGGGCTCGTCTTC. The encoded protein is CASKDGTGIGVGLVF.

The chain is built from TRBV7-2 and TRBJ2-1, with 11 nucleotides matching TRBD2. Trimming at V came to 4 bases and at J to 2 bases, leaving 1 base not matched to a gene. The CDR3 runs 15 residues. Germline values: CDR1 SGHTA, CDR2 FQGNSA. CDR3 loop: CASSSSGGTYNEQFF. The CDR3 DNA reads TGTGCCAGCAGCTCTAGCGGGGGGACCTACAATGAGCAGTTCTTC.

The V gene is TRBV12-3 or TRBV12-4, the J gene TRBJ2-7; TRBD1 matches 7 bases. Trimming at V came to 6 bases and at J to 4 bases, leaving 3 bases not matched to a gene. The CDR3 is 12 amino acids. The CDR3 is CASRGTAYEQYF. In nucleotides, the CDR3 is TGTGCCAGCAGGGGGACAGCATACGAGCAGTACTTC.

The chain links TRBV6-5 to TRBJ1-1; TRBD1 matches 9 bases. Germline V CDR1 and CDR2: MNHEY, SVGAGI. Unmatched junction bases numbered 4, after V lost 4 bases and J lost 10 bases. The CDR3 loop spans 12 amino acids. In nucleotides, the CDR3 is TGTGCCAGCAGTTCGGACAGGGGTACAGCTTTCTTT. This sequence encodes CASSSDRGTAFF.

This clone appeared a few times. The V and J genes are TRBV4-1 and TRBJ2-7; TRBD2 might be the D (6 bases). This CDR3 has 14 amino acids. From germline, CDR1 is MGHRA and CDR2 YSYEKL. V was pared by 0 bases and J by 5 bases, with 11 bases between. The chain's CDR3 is CASSQDGGVNEQYF. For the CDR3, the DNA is TGCGCCAGCAGCCAAGATGGCGGGGTTAACGAGCAGTACTTC.

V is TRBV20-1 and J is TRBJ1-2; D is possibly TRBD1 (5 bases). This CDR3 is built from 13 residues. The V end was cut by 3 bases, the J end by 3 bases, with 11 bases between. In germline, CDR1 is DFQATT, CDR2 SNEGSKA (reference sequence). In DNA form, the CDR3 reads TGCAGTGCTAGTCTTTCGGGGGACTATGGCTACACCTTC. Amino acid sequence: CSASLSGDYGYTF.